This T cell receptor beta chain was identified in a study of T cell responses to AZD1222 COVID-19 vaccine. Some clones are missing from TCRdb's copy, which holds only in-frame ones; the method was immunoSEQ multiplex PCR. The sample has over 150,000 clones; about nine tenths are singletons. V lost 6 bases and J 4 bases, leaving 24 bases between the germline ends. CDR1 is LNHDA and CDR2 is SQIVND in the germline V gene (reference sequence). The CDR3 extends over 17 amino acids. This clone was seen more than once but under ten times. The chain links TRBV19 to TRBJ1-1; tentative D call: TRBD1 (5 bases). This TCR derives from an adult in good health. The sample consisted of peripheral blood, taken on day 0 of AZD1222 vaccination. CDR3 sequence (DNA): TGTGCCAGTAGGGGGACGGGGAACCCTGTTGTTAGCACTGAAGCTTTCTTT. This sequence encodes CASRGTGNPVVSTEAFF.